This TCR beta chain was observed in a study of shared clonotypes between healthy human individuals. Sequencing was performed with immunoSEQ multiplex PCR; in TCRdb, only in-frame clones are kept and a portion is missing. Here the sample spans some 660,000 clones, more than 70% being singletons. Germline CDR1 and CDR2: SNHLY and FYNNEI. Losses at the gene ends were 7 bases for V and 6 bases for J; bases not matched to a gene: 7. The CDR3 loop spans 14 amino acids. Into CD45RA+ naive and CD45RA-negative memory subsets, the CD4+ cells were split. The clonotype comes from a woman in her thirties in good health. V is TRBV2 and J is TRBJ2-2, with 8 positions matching TRBD1. Sequences were obtained from memory CD4+ T cells sorted from blood. The sample's subset: CD45RA-negative fraction. The CDR3, as DNA: TGTGCCAGCAAACGAGACAGGGGTTCCGGGGAGCTGTTTTTT. Translated: CASKRDRGSGELFF.